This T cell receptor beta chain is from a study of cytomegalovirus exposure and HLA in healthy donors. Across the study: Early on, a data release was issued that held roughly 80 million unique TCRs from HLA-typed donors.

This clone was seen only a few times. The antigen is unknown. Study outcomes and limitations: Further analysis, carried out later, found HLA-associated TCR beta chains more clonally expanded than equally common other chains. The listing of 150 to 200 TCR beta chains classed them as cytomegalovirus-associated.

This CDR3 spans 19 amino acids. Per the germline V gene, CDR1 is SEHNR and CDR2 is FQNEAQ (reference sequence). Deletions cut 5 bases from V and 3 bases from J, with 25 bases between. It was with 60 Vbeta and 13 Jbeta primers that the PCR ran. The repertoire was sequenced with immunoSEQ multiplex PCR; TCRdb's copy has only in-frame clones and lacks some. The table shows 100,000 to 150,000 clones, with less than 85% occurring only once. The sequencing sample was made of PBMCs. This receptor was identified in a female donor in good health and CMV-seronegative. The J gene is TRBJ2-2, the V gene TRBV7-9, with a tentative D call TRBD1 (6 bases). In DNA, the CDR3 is TGTGCCAGCAGCGTAGGGGTCTTCGACAGGCGAAGGTACACCGGGGAGCTGTTTTTT. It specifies CASSVGVFDRRRYTGELFF.